This is a list of T cell receptor beta chains from one sample in a study of T-cell memory formation after mild COVID-19. TCRdb re-called the 5' RACE reads with MiXCR, one entry per CDR3 protein. The table includes roughly 380,000 distinct CDR3 sequences, around 28% detected once. The sequencing sample was made of PBMCs or a T cell subset sorted from them (not recorded which). Receptors were obtained from an adult woman who had mild COVID-19 (a few samples of this study predate the infection). Cell type and time point are not known. Each CDR3 is given with its conserved first and last residue. The order of the fields is clone size, V gene, J gene, D gene, CDR3 DNA, CDR3 protein. A D gene is named only where the DNA matches it firmly. The listing skips clone size in some rows; elsewhere it reads once, few, many or a size class.

abundance: .; v_gene: TRBV10-3; j_gene: TRBJ2-7; d_gene: TRBD1; CDR3nt: TGTGCCATCAGTGAACCGGGACAGGGGGCCTACGAGCAGTACTTC; CDR3aa: CAISEPGQGAYEQYF
abundance: .; v_gene: TRBV20-1; j_gene: TRBJ1-5; d_gene: TRBD1; CDR3nt: TGCAGTGCTAGCGGGGACAGGGGGCTAGATCAGCCCCAGCATTTT; CDR3aa: CSASGDRGLDQPQHF
abundance: .; v_gene: TRBV9; j_gene: TRBJ2-1; d_gene: TRBD2; CDR3nt: TGTGCCAGCAGCGTAGGCCTAGCGGGAATCAATGAGCAGTTCTTC; CDR3aa: CASSVGLAGINEQFF
abundance: .; v_gene: TRBV5-1; j_gene: TRBJ2-7; d_gene: TRBD1; CDR3nt: TGCGCCAGCAGCTTGGTATCAGGGGGCGAGTACGAGCAGTACTTC; CDR3aa: CASSLVSGGEYEQYF
abundance: .; v_gene: TRBV20-1; j_gene: TRBJ2-7; d_gene: .; CDR3nt: TGCAGTGCTAGAGATGGCCGGACAGCCTCCTACGAGCAGTACTTC; CDR3aa: CSARDGRTASYEQYF
abundance: .; v_gene: TRBV7-9; j_gene: TRBJ2-7; d_gene: .; CDR3nt: TGTGCCAGCAGCTTAGAATCCGAGCAGTACTTC; CDR3aa: CASSLESEQYF
abundance: .; v_gene: TRBV10-3; j_gene: TRBJ1-6; d_gene: .; CDR3nt: TGTGCCATCAGTGAGTCGTCAGGAAAGAATAATTCACCCCTCCACTTT; CDR3aa: CAISESSGKNNSPLHF
abundance: .; v_gene: TRBV7-6; j_gene: TRBJ2-5; d_gene: TRBD1; CDR3nt: TGTGCCAGCAGCCGACAGGGCCAAGAGACCCAGTACTTC; CDR3aa: CASSRQGQETQYF
abundance: few; v_gene: TRBV11-2; j_gene: TRBJ1-3; d_gene: .; CDR3nt: TGTGCCAGAAGCTTAACAGACTCTGGAAACACCATATATTTT; CDR3aa: CARSLTDSGNTIYF
abundance: few; v_gene: TRBV5-1; j_gene: TRBJ2-1; d_gene: .; CDR3nt: TGCGCCAGCAGCTTGGGCCCTAACAATGAGCAGTTCTTC; CDR3aa: CASSLGPNNEQFF
abundance: .; v_gene: TRBV20-1; j_gene: TRBJ1-1; d_gene: .; CDR3nt: TGCAGTGCTAGAGAGCCGGACAGGAACACTGAAGCTTTCTTT; CDR3aa: CSAREPDRNTEAFF
abundance: many; v_gene: TRBV20-1; j_gene: TRBJ2-1; d_gene: TRBD2; CDR3nt: TGCAGTGCCCGAGCGGGACTAGTAAATGAGCAGTTCTTC; CDR3aa: CSARAGLVNEQFF
abundance: .; v_gene: TRBV2; j_gene: TRBJ2-2; d_gene: .; CDR3nt: TGTGCCAGCAGTGACGATAATGGGGGGACCGGGGAGCTGTTTTTT; CDR3aa: CASSDDNGGTGELFF